This TCR beta chain came from a study of cytomegalovirus exposure and HLA in healthy donors. The study, taken as a whole, reports: A missense variant in DCLRE1C was later tied to TCR beta V- and J-gene trimming.

60 Vbeta and 13 Jbeta primers were used in PCR. This table comes from immunoSEQ multiplex PCR, and its TCRdb copy is limited to in-frame clones, with some not included. The table lists 130,000 to 150,000 clones, roughly 80% of them singletons. Of note for this clone: Antigen: not known.

The sample taken for sequencing was PBMCs. The origin of this receptor is a middle-aged man in good health and CMV-seropositive.

The CDR3 reads CASSSAGDTQYF. The CDR3 nucleotides read TGTGCCAGCAGTTCTGCAGGGGATACGCAGTATTTT. The V call is TRBV6-6, the J call TRBJ2-3; the D gene is possibly TRBD1 (5 bases). V dropped 4 bases and J dropped 6 bases, with 8 bases sitting between them. Germline CDR1 MNHNY, CDR2 SVGAGI (reference sequence). This CDR3 region has 12 residues.